These T cell receptor beta chains were read from a single sample in a study of CD8 T cells in Susac syndrome. TCRdb re-derived calls from the immunoSEQ multiplex PCR reads in MiXCR, one entry per CDR3 protein. Of about 280,000 distinct CDR3 sequences detected, around 83% appear once; the ten largest clones hold about 0.11%. Sequenced: CD8+ T cells from PBMCs. Receptors were obtained from a human donor with multiple sclerosis. Each CDR3 is given with its conserved first and last residue. The D gene is left open where the match is weak. Rows give clone size only sometimes, using once, few, many, or a class for an expanded clone.

.	TRBV2	TRBJ1-4	once	CASSPPSEGENEKLFF	TGTGCCAGCAGCCCCCCCTCGGAGGGCGAGAATGAAAAACTGTTTTTT
.	TRBV18	TRBJ1-1	.	CASSPQGSIIEAFF	TGTGCCAGCTCACCGCAGGGTTCCATCATTGAAGCTTTCTTT
TRBD1	TRBV27	TRBJ2-5	.	CASSFAGQVKKTQYF	TGTGCCAGCAGTTTCGCAGGACAGGTTAAAAAGACCCAGTACTTC
TRBD1	TRBV27	TRBJ1-1	.	CASSLGSGTVNTEAFF	TGTGCCAGCAGTCTGGGATCCGGGACAGTTAACACTGAAGCTTTCTTT
.	TRBV7-7	TRBJ2-7	.	CASSLEHSYEQYF	TGTGCTAGCAGCTTAGAGCACAGCTACGAGCAGTACTTC
.	TRBV7-9	TRBJ2-7	.	CASSLGGRMEQYF	TGTGCCAGCAGCTTAGGGGGTCGGATGGAGCAGTACTTC
.	TRBV7-9	TRBJ2-7	.	CASSLGYHEQYF	TGTGCCAGCAGCTTAGGGTACCACGAGCAGTACTTC
TRBD1	TRBV12-3/TRBV12-4	TRBJ2-3	.	CASSPGTGRGAQYF	TGTGCCAGCAGTCCCGGGACAGGGAGAGGAGCGCAGTATTTT
.	TRBV6-6	TRBJ2-1	.	CASSYLMNEQFF	TGTGCCAGCAGTTACTTGATGAATGAGCAGTTCTTC
TRBD2	TRBV7-3	TRBJ2-3	.	CASSSITWRESTDTQYF	TGTGCCAGCAGCTCCATCACCTGGCGGGAGAGCACAGATACGCAGTATTTT
.	TRBV4-1	TRBJ2-7	.	CASSQVPSSSYEQYF	TGCGCCAGCAGCCAAGTACCATCGAGCTCCTACGAGCAGTACTTC
.	TRBV2	TRBJ1-5	.	CASSLAFRAGQPQHF	TGTGCCAGCAGCTTAGCTTTCCGGGCCGGACAGCCCCAGCATTTT
TRBD2	TRBV20-1	TRBJ2-5	.	CSARSIAGVAETQYF	TGCAGTGCTAGATCCATAGCGGGAGTTGCGGAGACCCAGTACTTC